The present entry profiles one T cell receptor (beta chain) with its context. One entry per CDR3 protein, called by TCRdb with MiXCR from the PCR reads. The repertoire has about 20,000 distinct CDR3 sequences, over 45% of them found once; the top ten carry around 1.1%. J lost 4 bases, V lost 4 bases, and 7 bases had no gene match. Germline CDR1 reads SGHAT; CDR2 reads FQNNGV. CDR3 length: 15 amino acids. The sample belongs to a study of vaccination and CD4 T cells after COVID-19. Study-level background: For each participant, vaccination comprised two doses of either the BNT162b2 or the mRNA-1273 vaccine. Median time from COVID diagnosis to post-COVID sampling was under 120 days (35 to 161). Samples after vaccination came a median approximately 66 days past dose two, ranging 14 to 241.

The receptor comes from a human donor who had recovered from COVID-19. The gene calls are TRBV11-2 and TRBJ2-1, with 7 bases fitting TRBD2. Sequencing was performed on CD4+ T cells from blood, taken after SARS-CoV-2 vaccination. The CDR3 here is CASSSLAGRYNEQFF. Here the CDR3 DNA reads TGTGCCAGCAGCTCATTAGCGGGCCGATACAATGAGCAGTTCTTC.